A single sample gave rise to the 10 T cell receptor beta chains below, sequenced in a study of T cells after posttransplantation cyclophosphamide (dated by TCRdb to about 2016). Library creation used the immunoSEQ multiplex PCR assay. TCRdb mirrors the immuneACCESS table, restricted to in-frame sequences. Some clones are absent from its copies; in checked studies, under half trace to an unresolved V gene, and the reason for the others is unknown. This sample holds about 11,000 clones; about 95% were observed only once. Nearly 0.3% of the sample rests with the top ten. Sequenced: naive CD8+ T cells sorted from PBMCs. The receptors were sampled from a man aged 25-45 years in good health and a related stem cell transplant donor.

This chain links TRBV27 with TRBJ2-6, with D tentatively TRBD1 (5 bases). From germline, CDR1 is MNHEY and CDR2 SMNVEV (reference sequence). This CDR3 spans 15 amino acids. Trimming took 3 bases from V and 2 from J, leaving 8 bases between them. CDR3 loop: CASSLSGTGANVLTF. CDR3 coding DNA: TGTGCCAGCAGTTTGTCAGGGACTGGGGCCAACGTCCTGACTTTC.

The chain uses TRBV4-1 and TRBJ1-4; D uncertain. CDR3 size: 16 residues. The V gene lost 0 bases and the J gene lost 8 bases, with 16 bases spanning the gap. Germline V gene sequence: CDR1 MGHRA, CDR2 YSYEKL. The CDR3 sequence is CASSQDSEGLGEKLFF. CDR3 DNA sequence: TGCGCCAGCAGCCAAGATTCCGAGGGTCTTGGAGAAAAACTGTTTTTT.

This chain connects TRBV7-2 to TRBJ2-1; D unclear. Trimming took off 1 base at V and 9 bases at J, with 10 bases between the two ends. The CDR3 is made up of 13 amino acids. Germline assignment: CDR1 SGHTA and CDR2 FQGNSA. In nucleotides, the CDR3 is TGTGCCAGCAGCTTAGGAACAGTGTCTGAGCAGTTCTTC. Encoded protein: CASSLGTVSEQFF.

CDR3: CASSLISGGSEVQETQYF. CDR3 DNA sequence: TGCGCCAGCAGCTTGATCAGCGGGGGATCCGAGGTCCAAGAGACCCAGTACTTC. V usage is TRBV5-1 and J usage is TRBJ2-5; 8 bases match TRBD2. Germline V CDR1 and CDR2: SGHRS, YFSETQ. After removal of 1 base from V and 1 base from J, the junction contained 12 bases not matched to a gene. The CDR3 spans 18 residues.

The genes are TRBV7-9 and TRBJ2-1; 8 bases align to TRBD2. In germline, CDR1 is SEHNR, CDR2 FQNEAQ (reference sequence). With V trimmed by 5 bases and J by 9 bases, 15 bases remained unmatched. The CDR3 runs to 16 residues. CDR3 protein: CASSPRTSQTTIEQFF. CDR3 nucleotide sequence: TGTGCCAGCAGCCCACGGACTAGCCAAACTACAATTGAGCAGTTCTTC.

This clone was seen a single time. The chain joins TRBV29-1 to TRBJ2-7; 7 nucleotides line up with TRBD2. V lost 1 base to trimming and J lost 3 bases; unmatched junction nucleotides: 12. Germline CDR1 SQVTM, CDR2 ANQGSEA. The CDR3 spans 16 residues. The CDR3 reads CSVEGLGPRGDYEQYF. The CDR3 bases are TGCAGCGTTGAAGGTTTGGGGCCACGGGGGGACTACGAGCAGTACTTC.

The chain is built from TRBV19 and TRBJ2-7; 10 bases are a match to TRBD2. Trimming removed 10 bases from V and 0 bases from J; junction bases left unmatched: 15. Germline values: CDR1 LNHDA, CDR2 SQIVND (reference sequence). The CDR3 extends over 17 amino acids. CDR3 DNA: TGTGCCAACCCACCCCCCCTAGCGGGGGATAGCTCCTACGAGCAGTACTTC. It is translated as CANPPPLAGDSSYEQYF. Variable domain in full (rest from reference TRBV19 and TRBJ2-7): DGGITQSPKYLFRKEGQNVTLSCEQNLNHDAMYWYRQDPGQGLRLIYYSQIVNDFQKGDIAEGYSVSREKKESFPLTVTSAQKNPTAFYLCANPPPLAGDSSYEQYFGPGTRLTVT.

The J gene is TRBJ2-2, the V gene TRBV7-9; 10 bases match TRBD1. Unmatched junction bases numbered 4, after V lost 6 bases and J lost 0 bases. The CDR3 covers 16 residues. Germline-derived CDR1 and CDR2 are SEHNR and FQNEAQ (reference sequence). The CDR3 here is CASRSDRGANTGELFF. The CDR3 DNA is TGTGCCAGCAGATCGGACAGGGGGGCGAACACCGGGGAGCTGTTTTTT. Full variable domain (outside the CDR3, taken from reference TRBV7-9 and TRBJ2-2): DTGVSQNPRHKITKRGQNVTFRCDPISEHNRLYWYRQTLGQGPEFLTYFQNEAQLEKSRLLSDRFSAERPKGSFSTLEIQRTEQGDSAMYLCASRSDRGANTGELFFGEGSRLTVL.

V gene TRBV29-1 combines with J gene TRBJ1-5, with 7 positions matching TRBD1. Trimming cost V 0 bases and J 0 bases; bases outside gene matches: 8. CDR3 length: 17 amino acids. Germline CDR1 and CDR2: SQVTM and ANQGSEA. The CDR3 nucleotides read TGCAGCGTTGAAGATGAAGACAGACAGGGTAGCAATCAGCCCCAGCATTTT. It translates to CSVEDEDRQGSNQPQHF.

This rearrangement joins TRBV5-1 to TRBJ1-2; D possibly corresponds to TRBD1 (6 bases). V lost 0 bases and J lost 0, with 15 bases in between. The CDR3 sequence is 17 residues long. CDR1 is SGHRS, CDR2 YFSETQ, per germline. The CDR3, as DNA: TGCGCCAGCAGCTTGGAGGGGGAGAGGGGTCCTAACTATGGCTACACCTTC. Translation gives CASSLEGERGPNYGYTF.